This T cell receptor (beta chain) was observed in a study of cytomegalovirus exposure and HLA in healthy donors. Study-level findings and limits: The Asian-associated ancestry cluster reportedly had fewer N-insertions than the approximately 670-donor mean in a later analysis.

PCR was performed using 60 Vbeta and 13 Jbeta primers. The data were produced by immunoSEQ multiplex PCR, yet TCRdb's version contains in-frame clones alone and is incomplete. The profile shows about 130,000 clones, 55% to 75% of them singletons. The CDR3 sequence is 16 residues long. The V and J ends lost 2 bases and 1 base respectively, with 14 bases between them. The germline gives CDR1 MNHEY, CDR2 SVGAGI. On this clone: Its cognate antigen is unknown.

Source material: PBMCs. The TCR was taken from a man younger than 40 in good health and CMV-seropositive. The V gene is TRBV6-5, the J gene TRBJ1-1, with D perhaps TRBD1 (6 bases). DNA for the CDR3: TGTGCCAGCAGTTACCGACCCCGACAGGCGAACACTGAAGCTTTCTTT. Its translation is CASSYRPRQANTEAFF.